The rows below give T cell receptor beta chains drawn from one sample of a study of blood T cell repertoires in COVID-19. Assay used: immunoSEQ multiplex PCR; TCRdb lists only in-frame clones, some missing. The repertoire holds around 120,000 clones, 80% to 90% seen once, with approximately 29% in the top ten. The specimen was peripheral blood. The receptors were gathered from a woman older than 75 with acute or convalescent COVID-19. Both conserved end residues are part of each CDR3. The order of the fields is V gene, clone size, D gene, CDR3 length, J gene, CDR3 protein, CDR3 DNA. A D gene is named only where the DNA matches it firmly. Clone size is shown for a subset of rows, as once, few, many or a class of expanded clone.

V: TRBV30; size: -; D: -; length: 13; J: TRBJ2-7; CDR3: CAWSHRGPYEQYF; DNA: TGTGCCTGGAGTCACCGGGGTCCTTACGAGCAGTACTTC
V: TRBV27; size: -; D: -; length: 14; J: TRBJ2-6; CDR3: CASSLSRGANVLTF; DNA: TGTGCCAGCAGTTTATCGAGGGGGGCCAACGTCCTGACTTTC
V: TRBV20-1; size: once; D: -; length: 10; J: TRBJ2-5; CDR3: CSASSETQYF; DNA: TGCAGTGCTAGCTCAGAGACCCAGTACTTC
V: TRBV19; size: -; D: TRBD1; length: 14; J: TRBJ2-3; CDR3: CASAPDRAPDTQYF; DNA: TGTGCCAGCGCCCCGGACAGGGCCCCGGATACGCAGTATTTT
V: TRBV28; size: -; D: -; length: 18; J: TRBJ2-2; CDR3: CASSFERLMWRNTGELFF; DNA: TGTGCCAGCAGTTTTGAACGACTCATGTGGAGGAACACCGGGGAGCTGTTTTTT
V: TRBV18; size: -; D: -; length: 13; J: TRBJ1-2; CDR3: CASSPVPPGGYTF; DNA: TGTGCCAGCTCACCAGTCCCCCCGGGGGGCTACACCTTC
V: TRBV5-5; size: -; D: -; length: 17; J: TRBJ1-2; CDR3: CASSLSFRSDSTGGYTF; DNA: TGTGCCAGCAGCTTGTCTTTCCGTTCTGACAGCACCGGCGGCTACACCTTC
V: TRBV9; size: -; D: -; length: 13; J: TRBJ1-1; CDR3: CASSTLGGQGAFF; DNA: TGTGCCAGCAGCACCCTTGGGGGCCAGGGAGCTTTCTTT
V: TRBV30; size: -; D: TRBD2; length: 18; J: TRBJ2-7; CDR3: CAWSEANGKRGGVYEQYF; DNA: TGTGCCTGGAGTGAGGCGAACGGGAAGCGGGGGGGTGTCTACGAGCAGTACTTC
V: TRBV2; size: -; D: -; length: 16; J: TRBJ2-2; CDR3: CASSRNPIANTGELFF; DNA: TGTGCCAGCAGCCGAAACCCTATCGCGAACACCGGGGAGCTGTTTTTT
V: TRBV5-6; size: -; D: TRBD1; length: 16; J: TRBJ1-1; CDR3: CASSPKGQGLNTEAFF; DNA: TGTGCCAGCAGCCCGAAGGGACAGGGTTTGAACACTGAAGCTTTCTTT
V: TRBV28; size: -; D: -; length: 14; J: TRBJ1-3; CDR3: CASTLGDAGNTIYF; DNA: TGTGCCAGCACCTTAGGGGATGCTGGAAACACCATATATTTT
V: TRBV6-5; size: -; D: -; length: 15; J: TRBJ2-3; CDR3: CASRVEGGLTDTQYF; DNA: TGTGCCAGCAGAGTCGAAGGGGGTCTGACAGATACGCAGTATTTT
V: TRBV2; size: -; D: TRBD1; length: 15; J: TRBJ1-6; CDR3: CASSESGQGNSPLHF; DNA: TGTGCCAGCAGTGAAAGTGGACAGGGGAATTCACCCCTCCACTTT
V: TRBV14; size: -; D: -; length: 13; J: TRBJ1-6; CDR3: CASSQSSVAPLHF; DNA: TGTGCCAGCAGCCAATCGAGTGTAGCACCCCTCCACTTT
V: TRBV7-8; size: -; D: TRBD2; length: 16; J: TRBJ2-3; CDR3: CASSSLAGYSTDTQYF; DNA: TGTGCCAGCAGCTCGCTAGCGGGCTACAGCACAGATACGCAGTATTTT
V: TRBV29-1; size: -; D: TRBD1; length: 16; J: TRBJ2-7; CDR3: CSVEDTARGLPYEQYF; DNA: TGCAGCGTTGAAGATACCGCCAGGGGGCTCCCCTACGAGCAGTACTTC
V: TRBV7-2; size: once; D: -; length: 15; J: TRBJ2-7; CDR3: CASSLSTGGPYEQYF; DNA: TGTGCCAGCAGCTTAAGCACAGGTGGTCCCTACGAGCAGTACTTC
V: TRBV30; size: once; D: -; length: 15; J: TRBJ2-7; CDR3: CAWSPRRGGTYEQYF; DNA: TGTGCCTGGAGTCCCCGGAGGGGGGGAACCTACGAGCAGTACTTC
V: TRBV5-6; size: -; D: TRBD1; length: 15; J: TRBJ2-3; CDR3: CASSPRTGFRHTQYF; DNA: TGTGCCAGCAGCCCCAGGACAGGGTTCAGGCATACGCAGTATTTT
V: TRBV6-6; size: -; D: TRBD2; length: 14; J: TRBJ2-1; CDR3: CASSSGGPGDEQFF; DNA: TGTGCCAGCAGTTCGGGGGGGCCCGGCGATGAGCAGTTCTTC
V: TRBV7-2; size: -; D: -; length: 13; J: TRBJ2-2; CDR3: CASSLRLPGELFF; DNA: TGTGCCAGCAGCTTAAGACTCCCCGGGGAGCTGTTTTTT
V: TRBV7-9; size: -; D: TRBD2; length: 16; J: TRBJ2-2; CDR3: CASSLLAGGPAGELFF; DNA: TGTGCCAGCAGCTTATTAGCGGGGGGCCCGGCCGGGGAGCTGTTTTTT